A single sample is the source of the 13 T cell receptor beta chains below, sequenced in a study of CD8 T cells in Susac syndrome (dated by TCRdb to the late 2010s). The library was produced with the immunoSEQ multiplex PCR assay. RNA was extracted with the RNeasy kit and roughly 0.45 to 1 ug was reverse transcribed using random hexamers. TCRdb trimmed public reads at Q25 via fastp, called clones via MiXCR and kept in-frame beta chains. A single entry per CDR3 protein holds the most common genes and DNA from its merged rows. This sample has 250,000 to 300,000 distinct CDR3 sequences in its table, and 65% to 90% of those were observed once. 0.21% of the sample rests with the top ten. Sequencing was carried out using CD8+ T cells from PBMCs. The receptors originated from a human donor with multiple sclerosis.

The CDR3 loop reads CASSQDGVQASVLSFF. CDR3 sequence (DNA): TGCGCCAGCAGCCAAGACGGGGTGCAGGCAAGTGTCCTGTCTTTCTTT. The chain combines TRBV4-1 with TRBJ1-1; D gene uncertain. The germline gives CDR1 MGHRA, CDR2 YSYEKL. The length of the CDR3 is 16 residues. V shed 0 bases and J shed 12 bases, with 23 bases lying between them.

This clonotype was found a few times. J is TRBJ2-7 and V is TRBV2; no clear D gene. The CDR3 is 12 residues long. V lost 3 bases, J lost 5 bases, and 8 bases lay in between. From germline, CDR1 is SNHLY and CDR2 FYNNEI. CDR3 nucleotide sequence: TGTGCCAGCAGTGATGGCCCCCACGAGCAGTACTTC. It translates to CASSDGPHEQYF.

This clonotype was found once. J is TRBJ1-2 and V is TRBV27; tentatively, D is TRBD1 (5 bases). V dropped 3 bases and J dropped 8 bases, with 13 bases sitting between them. This CDR3 comprises 13 residues. Germline CDR1 MNHEY, CDR2 SMNVEV (reference sequence). Here the CDR3 DNA reads TGTGCCAGCAGTTTGAGTAAGGGGCTCGGCTACACCTTC. Protein: CASSLSKGLGYTF.

The rearrangement uses TRBV4-1 and TRBJ2-7, with D maybe TRBD1 (6 bases). CDR3 length: 14 residues. The germline gives CDR1 MGHRA, CDR2 YSYEKL. Trimming shortened V by 4 bases and J by 4 bases, and 14 bases separated the two germline ends. CDR3 nucleotide sequence: TGCGCCAGCAGCCCCCGACAGGAACTGTACGAGCAGTACTTC. This gives the protein CASSPRQELYEQYF.

The V call is TRBV4-3, the J call TRBJ2-3; maybe TRBD2 (6 bases). The CDR3 runs 17 residues. The germline V gene encodes CDR1 LGHNA and CDR2 YSLEER. The V gene lost 0 bases and the J gene lost 0 bases, with 13 bases spanning the gap. CDR3 sequence reads: CASSQDGRDRSTDTQYF. Here the CDR3 DNA reads TGCGCCAGCAGCCAAGACGGGCGGGATAGGAGCACAGATACGCAGTATTTT.

The chain has TRBV27 and TRBJ2-1, with unresolved D. The germline CDR1 and CDR2 sequences are MNHEY and SMNVEV (reference sequence). Trimming removed 5 bases from V and 2 bases from J, with 16 bases in between. This CDR3 is 16 amino acids long. CDR3 DNA sequence: TGTGCCAGCAGTCCCCTCTTAGATGGGACCTACAATGAGCAGTTCTTC. This encodes CASSPLLDGTYNEQFF.

CDR3 loop: CASSPSGLAGEREQFF. As DNA, the CDR3 is TGCGCCAGCAGCCCCTCAGGACTAGCGGGAGAAAGGGAGCAGTTCTTC. The rearrangement links TRBV4-1 to TRBJ2-1, with 13 nucleotides matching TRBD2. The CDR3 spans 16 residues. Germline V gene sequence: CDR1 MGHRA, CDR2 YSYEKL. Unmatched junction bases numbered 10, after V lost 4 bases and J lost 10 bases.

This chain joins TRBV4-3 and TRBJ1-1; D is perhaps TRBD1 (5 bases). Germline-derived CDR1 and CDR2 are LGHNA and YSLEER. The CDR3 has 15 amino acids. V shed 0 bases and J shed 1 base, with 9 bases lying between them. In nucleotides, the CDR3 is TGCGCCAGCAGCCAAGATCAGCAGGGGAACACTGAAGCTTTCTTT. Protein product: CASSQDQQGNTEAFF.

The chain is built from TRBV10-3 and TRBJ2-3, with 8 positions matching TRBD1. J gave up 1 base and V 4 bases, and 7 bases lay outside the gene matches. The CDR3 extends over 16 amino acids. CDR1 is ENHRY, CDR2 SYGVKD, per germline. The CDR3 region is CAISGGQGARTDTQYF. CDR3 nucleotides: TGTGCCATCAGTGGGGGGCAGGGGGCTCGCACAGATACGCAGTATTTT.

This chain connects TRBV12-3 or TRBV12-4 to TRBJ1-1; 8 bases line up with TRBD1. The trim removed 2 bases at V and 1 base at J, leaving 6 bases unmatched. This CDR3 has 16 residues. CDR3 amino acids: CASSLPRTGWNTEAFF. The CDR3 DNA is TGTGCCAGCAGTTTACCCCGGACAGGGTGGAACACTGAAGCTTTCTTT.

The chain carries TRBV6-1 and TRBJ1-2; D remains ambiguous. V was shortened by 4 bases and J by 8 bases, with 11 bases between the two germline ends. There are 12 residues in the CDR3. The germline V gene encodes CDR1 MNHNS and CDR2 SASEGT. This CDR3 reads CASSAARPGYTF. The DNA for the CDR3 is TGTGCCAGCAGTGCGGCCCGTCCGGGCTACACCTTC.

This clonotype was picked up one time. The V call is TRBV11-1, the J call TRBJ2-1; 9 bases align to TRBD2. Germline assignment: CDR1 SGHAT and CDR2 FQDESV (reference sequence). The V and J ends lost 2 bases and 9 bases, in that order; junction bases with no gene match: 11. The CDR3 extends over 16 amino acids. CDR3 DNA: TGTGCCAGCAGCTTATTCACCGCGGGAGGGGTTGGTGAGCAGTTCTTC. Its protein is CASSLFTAGGVGEQFF.

The chain joins TRBV11-1 to TRBJ2-5, with D possibly being TRBD2 (5 bases). Germline V lookup: CDR1 SGHAT, CDR2 FQDESV (reference sequence). The CDR3 is 12 amino acids. Trimming stripped 2 bases from V and 5 bases from J, with 6 bases between. The CDR3 DNA reads as TGTGCCAGCAGCTTACAGCGGGAGACCCAGTACTTC. Translation gives CASSLQRETQYF.